Sequencing of this TCR beta chain was carried out in a study of a mutant IDH1 vaccine in newly diagnosed glioma. Study at large: Vaccination started 4-6 weeks after radiotherapy alone, or with temozolomide cycles. Treatment recipients were approximately 62% male and about 40% female, and their mean age was roughly 40 years. Overall study findings and caveats: No link was apparently found between pseudoprogression and changes in top peripheral T cell clonotypes.

The V and J ends lost 6 bases and 0 bases respectively, with 9 bases between them. The V gene's germline CDR1 is MNHEY and CDR2 SMNVEV (reference sequence). This CDR3 is built from 14 residues. Time point given: week 5, during vaccination. Doses consisted of 300 ug of mutant IDH1 20-mer peptide each, paired with topical imiquimod. As regards this clone: Antigen specificity is unknown.

Produced via immunoSEQ multiplex PCR; TCRdb's table is partial and in-frame only. Of approximately 76,000 clones in the sample, roughly 90% are singletons; the top ten hold about 0.61%. The TCR originated in a woman in her fifties or sixties with glioma. This chain joins TRBV27 and TRBJ2-4; D uncertain. The sequences come from PBMCs, collected from a glioma patient whose treatment included an IDH1 peptide vaccine. The CDR3 DNA reads TGTGCCAGCAGCCTCAGCGTAGCCAAAAACATTCAGTACTTC. Amino acids: CASSLSVAKNIQYF.